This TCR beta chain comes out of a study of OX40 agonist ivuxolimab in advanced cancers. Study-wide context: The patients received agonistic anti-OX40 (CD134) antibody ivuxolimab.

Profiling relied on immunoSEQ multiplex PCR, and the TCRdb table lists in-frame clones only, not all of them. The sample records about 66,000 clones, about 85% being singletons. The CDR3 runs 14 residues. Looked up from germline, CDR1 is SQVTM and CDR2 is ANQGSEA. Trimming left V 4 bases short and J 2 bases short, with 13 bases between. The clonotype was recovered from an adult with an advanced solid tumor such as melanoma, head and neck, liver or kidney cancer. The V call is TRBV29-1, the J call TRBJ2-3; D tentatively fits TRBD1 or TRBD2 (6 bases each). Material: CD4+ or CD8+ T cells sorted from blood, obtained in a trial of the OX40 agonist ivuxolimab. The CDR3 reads CSVGRGEVTDTQYF. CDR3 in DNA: TGCAGCGTTGGGAGGGGGGAAGTCACAGATACGCAGTATTTT.